This T cell receptor (beta chain) is drawn from a study of CD8 T cells in ankylosing spondylitis. Whole-study findings and limits: Several of the motif variants were reported before in synovial fluid and blood from reactive arthritis.

This clonotype appeared a single time. No antigen is known for it. TCRdb called the 5' RACE reads again in MiXCR, with one record for every CDR3 protein. The table includes approximately 100,000 distinct CDR3 sequences, approximately 25% detected once. The TCR was taken from a male donor with ankylosing spondylitis. Sequenced material: synovial fluid, either unsorted or a sorted T cell fraction (not recorded which).

CDR3 sequence: CASSQDRIVAKNIQYF. The CDR3 DNA sequence: TGCGCCAGCAGCCAAGATCGGATAGTAGCCAAAAACATTCAGTACTTC. V is TRBV4-1 and J is TRBJ2-4; D unclear. The germline V and J ends were trimmed by 0 bases and 0 bases, with 9 bases remaining between them. This CDR3 spans 16 amino acids. Per the germline V gene, CDR1 is MGHRA and CDR2 is YSYEKL.